The sequence of this TCR beta chain was determined in a study of T cells in tumors after PD-1 blockade. Study information: Either cemiplimab 350 mg every 2 weeks or pembrolizumab 200 mg every 3 weeks was given.

General study results and limits: Approximately 41% of tumor TCR clonotypes were also found in blood.

The V end lost 0 bases, the J end lost 4 bases, and 23 bases lay between the germline ends. Germline loops: CDR1 LGHDT, CDR2 YNNKEL (reference sequence). This CDR3 has 19 amino acids. By share, this clone ranks as medium-sized. Its antigen is as yet unknown. Method: immunoSEQ multiplex PCR; TCRdb's copy keeps in-frame clones and lacks some. The sample records tens of thousands of clones, 70% to 85% being singletons. The rearrangement joins TRBV3-1 (or the pseudogene TRBV3-2) to TRBJ2-3, with D maybe TRBD2 (6 bases). The receptor was isolated from a human donor with advanced basal cell or squamous cell carcinoma (not recorded which). The sequenced sample was PBMCs, obtained before anti-PD-1 therapy. CDR3: CASSQDEEAGGFSADTQYF. The CDR3 nucleotides read TGTGCCAGCAGCCAAGATGAGGAAGCGGGCGGATTTTCTGCAGATACGCAGTATTTT.